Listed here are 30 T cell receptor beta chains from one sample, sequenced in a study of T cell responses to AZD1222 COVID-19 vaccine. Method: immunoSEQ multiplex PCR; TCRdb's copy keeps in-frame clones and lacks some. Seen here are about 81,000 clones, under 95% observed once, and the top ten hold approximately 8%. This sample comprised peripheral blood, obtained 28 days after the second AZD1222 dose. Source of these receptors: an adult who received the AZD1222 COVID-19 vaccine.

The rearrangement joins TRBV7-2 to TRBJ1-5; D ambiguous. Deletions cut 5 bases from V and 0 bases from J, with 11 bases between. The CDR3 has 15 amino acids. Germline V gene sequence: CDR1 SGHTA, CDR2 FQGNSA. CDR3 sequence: CASSPQTSSNQPQHF. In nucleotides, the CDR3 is TGTGCCAGCAGCCCTCAGACAAGTAGCAATCAGCCCCAGCATTTT.

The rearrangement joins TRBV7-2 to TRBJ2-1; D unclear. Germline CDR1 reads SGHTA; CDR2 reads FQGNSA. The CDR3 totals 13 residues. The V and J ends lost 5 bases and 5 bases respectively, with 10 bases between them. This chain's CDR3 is CASSMDPNNEQFF. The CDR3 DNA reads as TGTGCCAGCAGCATGGACCCAAACAATGAGCAGTTCTTC. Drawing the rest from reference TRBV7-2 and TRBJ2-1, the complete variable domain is GAGVSQSPSNKVTEKGKDVELRCDPISGHTALYWYRQSLGQGLEFLIYFQGNSAPDKSGLPSDRFSAERTGGSVSTLTIQRTQQEDSAVYLCASSMDPNNEQFFGPGTRLTVL.

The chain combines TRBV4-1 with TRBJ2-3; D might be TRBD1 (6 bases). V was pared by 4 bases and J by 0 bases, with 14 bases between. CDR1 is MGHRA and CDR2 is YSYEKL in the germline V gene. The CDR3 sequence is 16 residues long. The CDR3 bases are TGCGCCAGCAGCCTTAACAGGGTCTCTAGCACAGATACGCAGTATTTT. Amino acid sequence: CASSLNRVSSTDTQYF.

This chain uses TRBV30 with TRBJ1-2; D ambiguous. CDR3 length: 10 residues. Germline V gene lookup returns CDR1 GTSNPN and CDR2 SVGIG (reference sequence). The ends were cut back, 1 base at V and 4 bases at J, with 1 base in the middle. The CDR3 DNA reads TGTGCCTGGAGTGGCTATGGCTACACCTTC. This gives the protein CAWSGYGYTF.

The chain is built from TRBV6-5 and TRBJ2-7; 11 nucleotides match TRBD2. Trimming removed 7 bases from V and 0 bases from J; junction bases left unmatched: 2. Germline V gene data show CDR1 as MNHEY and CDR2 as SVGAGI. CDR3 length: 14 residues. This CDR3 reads CASTTSGSSYEQYF. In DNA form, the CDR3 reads TGTGCCAGCACTACTAGCGGGAGCTCCTACGAGCAGTACTTC.

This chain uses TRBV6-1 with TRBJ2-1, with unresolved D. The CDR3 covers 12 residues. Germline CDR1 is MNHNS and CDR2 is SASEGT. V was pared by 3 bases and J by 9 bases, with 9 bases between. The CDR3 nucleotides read TGTGCCAGCAGTGATAACGTGTTTGAGCAGTTCTTC. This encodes CASSDNVFEQFF.

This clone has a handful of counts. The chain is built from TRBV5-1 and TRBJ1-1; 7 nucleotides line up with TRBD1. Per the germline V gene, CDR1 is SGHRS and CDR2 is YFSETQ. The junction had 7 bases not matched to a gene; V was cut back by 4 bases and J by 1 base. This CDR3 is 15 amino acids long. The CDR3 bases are TGCGCCAGCAGCGAAGGGGGCTTCGGGAACACTGAAGCTTTCTTT. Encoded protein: CASSEGGFGNTEAFF.

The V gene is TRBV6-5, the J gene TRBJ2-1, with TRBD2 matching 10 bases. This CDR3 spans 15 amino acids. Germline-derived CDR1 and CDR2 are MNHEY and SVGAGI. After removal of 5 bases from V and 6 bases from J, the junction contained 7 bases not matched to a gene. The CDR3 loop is CASSTLAGVGNEQFF. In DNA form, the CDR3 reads TGTGCCAGCAGTACCCTAGCGGGAGTGGGCAATGAGCAGTTCTTC.

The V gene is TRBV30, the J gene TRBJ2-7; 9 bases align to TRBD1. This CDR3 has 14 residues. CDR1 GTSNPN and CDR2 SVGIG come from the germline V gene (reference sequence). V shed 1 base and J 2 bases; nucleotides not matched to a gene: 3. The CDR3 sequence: CAWSATGGPYEQYF. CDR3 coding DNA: TGTGCCTGGAGTGCAACAGGGGGCCCCTACGAGCAGTACTTC. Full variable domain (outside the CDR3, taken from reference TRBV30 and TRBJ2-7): SQTIHQWPATLVQPVGSPLSLECTVEGTSNPNLYWYRQAAGRGLQLLFYSVGIGQISSEVPQNLSASRPQDRQFILSSKKLLLSDSGFYLCAWSATGGPYEQYFGPGTRLTVT.

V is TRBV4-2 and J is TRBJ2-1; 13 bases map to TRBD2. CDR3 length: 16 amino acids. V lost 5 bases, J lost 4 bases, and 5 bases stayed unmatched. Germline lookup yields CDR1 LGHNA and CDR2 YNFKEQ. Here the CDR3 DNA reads TGTGCCAGCAGCTCCCCGGGACTAGCGGGGTACAATGAGCAGTTCTTC. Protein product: CASSSPGLAGYNEQFF.

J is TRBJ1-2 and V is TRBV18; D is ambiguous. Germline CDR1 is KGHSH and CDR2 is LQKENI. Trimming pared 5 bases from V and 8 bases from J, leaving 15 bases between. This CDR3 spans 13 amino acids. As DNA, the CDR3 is TGTGCCAGCTCAACGGACGGAGTTGAGGGCTACACCTTC. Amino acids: CASSTDGVEGYTF.

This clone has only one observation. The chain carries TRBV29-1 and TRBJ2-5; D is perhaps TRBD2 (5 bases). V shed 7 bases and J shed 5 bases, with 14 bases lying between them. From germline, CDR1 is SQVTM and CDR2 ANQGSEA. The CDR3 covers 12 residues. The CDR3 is CSGARVGETQYF. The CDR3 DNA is TGCAGCGGTGCGAGGGTTGGGGAGACCCAGTACTTC.

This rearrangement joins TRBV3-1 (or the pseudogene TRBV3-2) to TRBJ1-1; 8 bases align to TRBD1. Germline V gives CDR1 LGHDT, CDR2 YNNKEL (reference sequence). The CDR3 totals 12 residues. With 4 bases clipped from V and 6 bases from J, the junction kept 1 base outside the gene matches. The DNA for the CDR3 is TGTGCCAGCAGCCTACAGGGGGCTGAAGCTTTCTTT. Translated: CASSLQGAEAFF.

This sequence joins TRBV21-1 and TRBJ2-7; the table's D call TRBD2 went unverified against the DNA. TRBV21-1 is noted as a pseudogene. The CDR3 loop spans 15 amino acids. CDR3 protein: CASSKEASGPYEQYF. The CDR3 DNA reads TGTGCCAGCAGCAAAGAGGCTAGCGGGCCCTACGAGCAGTACTTC.

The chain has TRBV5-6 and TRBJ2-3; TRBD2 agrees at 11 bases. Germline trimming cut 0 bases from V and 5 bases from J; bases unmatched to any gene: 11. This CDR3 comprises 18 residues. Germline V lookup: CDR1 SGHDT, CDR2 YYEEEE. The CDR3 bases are TGTGCCAGCAGCTTGGCCCCCGGCGGCCTAGCGGGGGGAGATACGCAGTATTTT. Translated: CASSLAPGGLAGGDTQYF.

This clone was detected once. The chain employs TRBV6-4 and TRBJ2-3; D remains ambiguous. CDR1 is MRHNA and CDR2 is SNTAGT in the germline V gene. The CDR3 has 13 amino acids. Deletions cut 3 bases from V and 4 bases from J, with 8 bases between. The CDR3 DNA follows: TGTGCCAGCAGTGATGGCGCATCAGATACGCAGTATTTT. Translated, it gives CASSDGASDTQYF.

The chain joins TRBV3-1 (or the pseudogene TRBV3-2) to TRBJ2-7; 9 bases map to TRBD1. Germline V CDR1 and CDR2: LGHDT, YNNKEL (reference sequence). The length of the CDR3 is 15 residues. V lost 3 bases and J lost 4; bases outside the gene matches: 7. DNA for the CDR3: TGTGCCAGCAGCCAGAAATGGGACAGGGTGTACGAGCAGTACTTC. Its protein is CASSQKWDRVYEQYF.

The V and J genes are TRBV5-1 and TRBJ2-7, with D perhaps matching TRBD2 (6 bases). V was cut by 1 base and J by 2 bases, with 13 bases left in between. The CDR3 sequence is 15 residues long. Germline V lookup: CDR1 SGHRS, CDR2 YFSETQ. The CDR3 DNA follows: TGCGCCAGCAGCTTGTCGGCTAGCGAACCCTACGAGCAGTACTTC. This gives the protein CASSLSASEPYEQYF.

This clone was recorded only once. Here the CDR3 reads CSARAGYEAFF. The DNA of the CDR3 is TGCAGTGCTCGAGCGGGGTATGAAGCTTTCTTT. The chain is built from TRBV20-1 and TRBJ1-1, with D unclear. Looked up from germline, CDR1 is DFQATT and CDR2 is SNEGSKA (reference sequence). Trimming took 5 bases from V and 7 from J, leaving 11 bases between them. This CDR3 spans 11 amino acids.

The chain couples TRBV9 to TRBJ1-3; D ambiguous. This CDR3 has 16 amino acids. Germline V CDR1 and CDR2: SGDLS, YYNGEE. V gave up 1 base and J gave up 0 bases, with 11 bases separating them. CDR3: CASSVTRSLSGNTIYF. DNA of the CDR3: TGTGCCAGCAGCGTAACCAGGTCTCTCTCTGGAAACACCATATATTTT. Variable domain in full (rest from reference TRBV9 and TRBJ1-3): DSGVTQTPKHLITATGQRVTLRCSPRSGDLSVYWYQQSLDQGLQFLIQYYNGEERAKGNILERFSAQQFPDLHSELNLSSLELGDSALYFCASSVTRSLSGNTIYFGEGSWLTVV.

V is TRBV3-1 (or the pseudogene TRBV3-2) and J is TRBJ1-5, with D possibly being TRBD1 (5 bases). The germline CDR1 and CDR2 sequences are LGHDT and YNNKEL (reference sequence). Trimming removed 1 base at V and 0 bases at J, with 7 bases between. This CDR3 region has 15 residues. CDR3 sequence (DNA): TGTGCCAGCAGCCAAGGGACACCTAGCAATCAGCCCCAGCATTTT. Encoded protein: CASSQGTPSNQPQHF.

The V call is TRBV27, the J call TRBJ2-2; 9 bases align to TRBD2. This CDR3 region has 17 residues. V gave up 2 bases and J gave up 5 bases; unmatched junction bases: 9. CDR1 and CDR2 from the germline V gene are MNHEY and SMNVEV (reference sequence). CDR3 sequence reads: CASSLNSGRPGTGELFF. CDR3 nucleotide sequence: TGTGCCAGCAGTTTAAACAGCGGGAGGCCCGGAACCGGGGAGCTGTTTTTT.

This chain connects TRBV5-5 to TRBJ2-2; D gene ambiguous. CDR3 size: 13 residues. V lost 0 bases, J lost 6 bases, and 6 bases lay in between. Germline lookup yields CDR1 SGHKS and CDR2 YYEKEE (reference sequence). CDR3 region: CASSLGVAGELFF. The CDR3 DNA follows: TGTGCCAGCAGCTTGGGGGTTGCCGGGGAGCTGTTTTTT. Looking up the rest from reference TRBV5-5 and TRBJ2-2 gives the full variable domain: DAGVTQSPTHLIKTRGQQVTLRCSPISGHKSVSWYQQVLGQGPQFIFQYYEKEERGRGNFPDRFSARQFPNYSSELNVNALLLGDSALYLCASSLGVAGELFFGEGSRLTVL.

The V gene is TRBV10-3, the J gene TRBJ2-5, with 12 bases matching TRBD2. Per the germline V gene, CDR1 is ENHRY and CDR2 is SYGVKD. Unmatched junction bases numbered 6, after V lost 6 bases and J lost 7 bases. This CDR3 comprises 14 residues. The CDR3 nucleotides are TGTGCCATCAGACTAGCGGGAGGAGGTGGGACCCAGTACTTC. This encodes CAIRLAGGGGTQYF.

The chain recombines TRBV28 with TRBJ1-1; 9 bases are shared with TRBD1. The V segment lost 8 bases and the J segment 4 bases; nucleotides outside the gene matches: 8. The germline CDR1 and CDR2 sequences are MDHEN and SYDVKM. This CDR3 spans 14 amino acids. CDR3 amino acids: CASSTLQGATEAFF. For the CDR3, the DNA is TGTGCCAGCTCGACCCTACAGGGGGCCACTGAAGCTTTCTTT.

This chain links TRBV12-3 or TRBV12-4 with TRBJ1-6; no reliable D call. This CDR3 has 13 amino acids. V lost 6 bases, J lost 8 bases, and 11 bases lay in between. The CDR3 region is CASSTASDSPLHF. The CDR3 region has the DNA TGTGCCAGCAGCACAGCCAGTGATTCACCCCTCCACTTT.

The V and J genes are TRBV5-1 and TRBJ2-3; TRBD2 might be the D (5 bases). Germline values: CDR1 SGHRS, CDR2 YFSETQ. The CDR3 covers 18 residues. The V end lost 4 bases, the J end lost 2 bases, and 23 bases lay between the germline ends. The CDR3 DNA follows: TGCGCCAGCAGCGTAGCGTCCCCTTCCCCCCTCTACACAGATACGCAGTATTTT. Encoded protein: CASSVASPSPLYTDTQYF.

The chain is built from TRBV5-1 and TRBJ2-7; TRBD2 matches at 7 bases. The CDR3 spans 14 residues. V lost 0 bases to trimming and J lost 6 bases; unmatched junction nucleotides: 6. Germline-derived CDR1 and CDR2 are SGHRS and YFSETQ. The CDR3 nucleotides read TGCGCCAGCAGCTTGGGGCCTAGCGGAAGCGAGCAGTACTTC. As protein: CASSLGPSGSEQYF.

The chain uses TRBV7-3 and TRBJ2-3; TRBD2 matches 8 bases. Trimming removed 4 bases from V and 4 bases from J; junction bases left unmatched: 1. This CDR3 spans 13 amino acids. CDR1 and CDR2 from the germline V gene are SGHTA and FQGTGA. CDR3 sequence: CASSSGGADTQYF. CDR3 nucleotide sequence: TGTGCCAGCAGCTCGGGAGGGGCAGATACGCAGTATTTT.

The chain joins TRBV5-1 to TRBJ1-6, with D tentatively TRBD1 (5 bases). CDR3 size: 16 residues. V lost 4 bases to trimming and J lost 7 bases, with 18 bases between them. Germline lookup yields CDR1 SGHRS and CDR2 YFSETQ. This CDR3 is CASSLMGGSANSPLHF. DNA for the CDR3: TGCGCCAGCAGCCTCATGGGGGGTTCAGCCAATTCACCCCTCCACTTT.